This TCR beta chain was found in a study of shared clonotypes between healthy human individuals. For the study at large: CD4 naive cells filled three plates per donor, CD4 memory three, CD8 naive two and CD8 memory one.

Repertoires were generated with immunoSEQ multiplex PCR, while TCRdb's copy carries only in-frame clones and drops some. Here the sample spans about 1.5 million clones, approximately 96% being singletons. Splitting of CD4+ cells produced CD45RA+ naive and CD45RA-negative memory subsets. The CDR3 is 17 residues long. The V gene's germline CDR1 is KGHSH and CDR2 LQKENI. Trimming removed 6 bases from V and 2 bases from J, with 22 bases in between. Study-wide findings and caveats: Among the subsets, naive ones generally showed larger estimated richness than memory ones.

Remarks on this clone: Its antigen is not identified.

Sequenced: naive CD4+ T cells sorted from blood. Sample subset: CD45RA+ positively selected. The chain combines TRBV18 with TRBJ1-1; no clear D gene. The origin of this receptor is a man aged 30 to 39 in good health. The CDR3 bases are TGTGCCAGCTCCCCTCGGGCAGGAGGCGATTTCAACACTGAAGCTTTCTTT. Protein sequence: CASSPRAGGDFNTEAFF.